This T cell receptor beta chain derives from a study of blood T cell repertoires in COVID-19. Germline-derived CDR1 and CDR2 are MDHEN and SYDVKM. V was pared by 9 bases and J by 0 bases, with 15 bases between. The CDR3 extends over 16 amino acids. TCRdb's copy holds only in-frame clones and misses some; the assay was immunoSEQ multiplex PCR. Of about 140,000 clones in the sample, approximately 80% were seen once. This clone showed up just once. This rearrangement joins TRBV28 to TRBJ1-6, with unresolved D. The sequence was collected from a human donor in a cohort sampled during active COVID-19. Sequenced material: peripheral blood. The CDR3 reads CASNKYTSSYNSPLHF. DNA of the CDR3: TGTGCCAGTAATAAGTATACGAGCTCCTATAATTCACCCCTCCACTTT.